This TCR beta chain is drawn from a study of blood T cells in healthy people across ages. This clonotype was counted between two and nine times. A single base separates this from a much larger clone, so it may be a read error. Next came a second PCR, run for about 7 to 12 cycles, which used a sample-barcoded 5' primer along with a J-beta primer mix. A template-switch adaptor that had 12 random nucleotides put a tag on each cDNA molecule. From the 5' RACE reads, TCRdb called clonotypes with MiXCR, one entry per CDR3 protein. The data hold about 590,000 distinct CDR3 sequences, with about 30% observed a single time. The sample was blood. The receptor's source is a woman of 80 years or more in good health.

As DNA, the CDR3 is TGTGCCAGCACCCGGGGGATAGGGGCCTACGAGCAGTACTTC. Its translation is CASTRGIGAYEQYF. The chain couples TRBV6-5 to TRBJ2-7; weak D call: TRBD2 (6 bases). V lost 7 bases, J lost 2 bases, and 15 bases lay in between. Germline lookup yields CDR1 MNHEY and CDR2 SVGAGI. The CDR3 consists of 14 residues.